One and the same sample provided the 26 T cell receptor beta chains below, sequenced in a study of shared clonotypes between healthy human individuals. Here immunoSEQ multiplex PCR was the method, and the copy in TCRdb shows in-frame clones only, minus some. The sample gives some 500,000 clones, less than 80% of which show up once; 10% to 15% is in the top ten. The sequencing sample was made of PBMCs. The receptor source for this set is a middle-aged woman in good health. Some clones in this sample may be carry-over from other donors' samples.

The chain couples TRBV28 to TRBJ1-1; 10 nucleotides match TRBD1. The CDR3 extends over 17 amino acids. Germline V gene data show CDR1 as MDHEN and CDR2 as SYDVKM. V lost 6 bases to trimming and J lost 5 bases; unmatched junction nucleotides: 15. DNA of the CDR3: TGTGCCAGCAGAGACACGACAGGGGGCGGGAGAGAAACTGAAGCTTTCTTT. This gives the protein CASRDTTGGGRETEAFF.

The chain uses TRBV10-3 and TRBJ2-1, with TRBD2 matching 10 bases. This CDR3 is 15 amino acids long. The germline V gene has CDR1 ENHRY and CDR2 SYGVKD. The V and J ends lost 4 bases and 8 bases, in that order; junction bases with no gene match: 8. The CDR3 DNA reads as TGTGCCATCAGTGTAATAAGCGGGAGGGTCGATGAGCAGTTCTTC. Amino acid sequence: CAISVISGRVDEQFF.

The chain has TRBV2 and TRBJ1-2; D gene unclear. V lost 6 bases and J lost 8, with 13 bases in between. In germline, CDR1 is SNHLY, CDR2 FYNNEI. This CDR3 comprises 12 residues. Written as DNA, the CDR3 is TGTGCCAGCAGCCCGGCGCCGGGAGGCTACACCTTC. Encoded protein: CASSPAPGGYTF.

This chain connects TRBV7-8 to TRBJ2-2; D gene uncertain. Trimming left V 3 bases short and J 3 bases short, with 5 bases between. From germline, CDR1 is SGHVS and CDR2 FQNEAQ. The CDR3 has 13 amino acids. The CDR3 sequence is CASSFWDTGELFF. The CDR3 DNA follows: TGTGCCAGCAGCTTTTGGGACACCGGGGAGCTGTTTTTT.

The chain is built from TRBV7-2 and TRBJ2-3; no firm D call. Trimming removed 2 bases at V and 4 bases at J, with 7 bases between. The CDR3 consists of 13 residues. Per the germline V gene, CDR1 is SGHTA and CDR2 is FQGNSA. CDR3 nucleotides: TGTGCCAGCAGCTTAAGGATGGCAGATACGCAGTATTTT. The encoded protein is CASSLRMADTQYF.

This clone occurred a few times. The gene calls are TRBV28 and TRBJ1-2, with D maybe TRBD1 (5 bases). Germline assignment: CDR1 MDHEN and CDR2 SYDVKM. This CDR3 contains 11 residues. With 10 bases removed from V and 2 bases from J, the gap between germline ends came to 8 bases. CDR3 nucleotides: TGTGCCATCAGGGTCAACTATGGCTACACCTTC. Amino acids: CAIRVNYGYTF.

The chain combines TRBV9 with TRBJ2-1, with D perhaps TRBD1 or TRBD2 (5 bases each). There are 15 residues in the CDR3. Germline V gene data show CDR1 as SGDLS and CDR2 as YYNGEE. The V end lost 4 bases, the J end lost 8 bases, and 19 bases lay between the germline ends. CDR3 loop: CASSPRGRSRDEQFF. CDR3 DNA sequence: TGTGCCAGCAGCCCAAGGGGACGCTCTAGGGATGAGCAGTTCTTC.

The genes are TRBV2 and TRBJ2-6, with a weak D call TRBD1 (6 bases). CDR1 is SNHLY and CDR2 is FYNNEI in the germline V gene. This CDR3 is built from 15 residues. The V gene lost 6 bases and the J gene lost 0 bases, with 9 bases spanning the gap. The chain's CDR3 is CASRNRVSGANVLTF. The CDR3 nucleotides are TGTGCCAGCAGGAACAGGGTCTCTGGGGCCAACGTCCTGACTTTC.

J is TRBJ2-3 and V is TRBV10-3, with D possibly being TRBD2 (7 bases). This CDR3 spans 13 amino acids. V gave up 6 bases and J gave up 3 bases, with 10 bases separating them. Germline CDR1 is ENHRY and CDR2 is SYGVKD. The CDR3 here is CAIRQGGTDTQYF. In DNA, the CDR3 is TGTGCCATCAGACAGGGAGGGACAGATACGCAGTATTTT.

The chain joins TRBV7-9 to TRBJ2-7; 7 bases are a match to TRBD1. CDR3 length: 13 amino acids. CDR1 and CDR2 (germline): SEHNR, FQNEAQ (reference sequence). Germline trimming cut 2 bases from V and 6 bases from J; bases unmatched to any gene: 4. CDR3 protein: CASSLRGPAEQYF. The CDR3 DNA reads TGTGCCAGCAGCTTAAGGGGGCCAGCCGAGCAGTACTTC.

The chain couples TRBV11-2 to TRBJ2-5, with a possible D match to TRBD1 (5 bases). The J call may be incorrect, as the DNA end agrees better with TRBJ2-7. From germline, CDR1 is SGHAT and CDR2 FQNNGV. The CDR3 extends over 14 amino acids. Written as DNA, the CDR3 is TGTGCCAGCAGCTTAGACAGGGTCTCCTACGAGCAGTACTTC. Translation gives CASSLDRVSYEQYF.

The J gene is TRBJ2-4, the V gene TRBV7-2; TRBD2 is a possible D gene (6 bases). This CDR3 has 13 residues. Germline V gives CDR1 SGHTA, CDR2 FQGNSA. The ends were cut back, 1 base at V and 5 bases at J, with 6 bases in the middle. This CDR3 is CASSLGGENIQYF. The DNA of the CDR3 is TGTGCCAGCAGCTTAGGGGGGGAAAACATTCAGTACTTC.

Regarding this clone: The junction departs from germline at one end; a sequencing error may be responsible. The chain links TRBV7-9 to TRBJ2-1, with D perhaps TRBD1 or TRBD2 (6 bases each). CDR1 and CDR2 from the germline V gene are SEHNR and FQNEAQ (reference sequence). This CDR3 comprises 14 residues. The CDR3 spells CASSPRGLYNEQFF. CDR3 nucleotides: TGCGCCAGCAGCCCCAGGGGACTTTACAATGAGCAGTTCTTC.

The chain recombines TRBV7-9 with TRBJ2-3; D is undetermined. The CDR3 totals 16 residues. The V end was cut by 1 base, the J end by 6 bases, with 17 bases between. Germline V gives CDR1 SEHNR, CDR2 FQNEAQ (reference sequence). The CDR3 region has the DNA TGTGCCAGCAGCTTAGTAGTTACGGGCCTGGGGGATACGCAGTATTTT. Its protein is CASSLVVTGLGDTQYF.

V usage is TRBV19 and J usage is TRBJ1-2; TRBD1 matches 7 bases. This CDR3 has 14 residues. The junction had 9 bases not matched to a gene; V was cut back by 3 bases and J by 8 bases. The germline gives CDR1 LNHDA, CDR2 SQIVND (reference sequence). The DNA for the CDR3 is TGTGCCAGTAGTATGGGAGGGGGCGCGGGAGGCTACACCTTC. Its protein product is CASSMGGGAGGYTF.

This clone appeared many times. The gene calls are TRBV30 and TRBJ2-2; 9 bases match TRBD2. J lost 7 bases, V lost 8 bases, and 14 bases had no gene match. The CDR3 has 15 residues. Germline assignment: CDR1 GTSNPN and CDR2 SVGIG (reference sequence). The CDR3 bases are TGTGCCGTCGGGGGGATAGCGGGAGTTGTCGGGGAGCTGTTTTTT. This encodes CAVGGIAGVVGELFF.

The CDR3 DNA is TGTGCCAGCTCACCACCGGGACTAGCAGCAGATACGCAGTATTTT. Translating gives CASSPPGLAADTQYF. The rearrangement joins TRBV18 to TRBJ2-3, with TRBD2 matching 9 bases. The CDR3 is 15 residues long. V dropped 0 bases and J dropped 4; count of bases not matched to a gene: 2. Germline-derived CDR1 and CDR2 are KGHSH and LQKENI.

The CDR3: CASSQITGGSTGELFF. In DNA, the CDR3 is TGTGCCAGCAGCCAAATAACAGGGGGTTCGACCGGGGAGCTGTTTTTT. The rearrangement uses TRBV7-3 and TRBJ2-2, with 8 bases aligning to TRBD1. The trim removed 5 bases at V and 5 bases at J, leaving 10 bases unmatched. There are 16 residues in the CDR3. Germline values: CDR1 SGHTA, CDR2 FQGTGA.

The rearrangement joins TRBV28 to TRBJ1-1; no clear D. This CDR3 comprises 13 residues. Trimming left V 5 bases short and J 0 bases short, with 7 bases between. The V gene's germline CDR1 is MDHEN and CDR2 SYDVKM. The CDR3 loop reads CASSQQLNTEAFF. The CDR3 nucleotides read TGTGCCAGCAGTCAACAGTTGAACACTGAAGCTTTCTTT.

The chain combines TRBV5-3 with TRBJ2-3, with D maybe TRBD2 (7 bases). TRBV5-3 is designated an ORF whose function remains uncertain. CDR3 length equals 17 residues. V shed 4 bases and J shed 5 bases, with 23 bases lying between them. This CDR3 is CARSPFLRGRARDTQYF. The CDR3 DNA is TGTGCCAGAAGCCCTTTTTTGAGGGGGAGGGCCCGAGATACGCAGTATTTT.

This chain links TRBV11-2 with TRBJ2-3, with D perhaps matching TRBD2 (6 bases). This CDR3 contains 13 residues. The ends were cut back, 5 bases at V and 3 bases at J, with 9 bases in the middle. CDR1 is SGHAT and CDR2 is FQNNGV in the germline V gene. This chain's CDR3 is CASSRDSTDTQYF. CDR3 coding DNA: TGTGCCAGCAGCCGGGACTCGACAGATACGCAGTATTTT.

V usage is TRBV27 and J usage is TRBJ2-1, with 12 bases fitting TRBD2. J was trimmed by 6 bases and V by 8 bases; bases with no gene match: 5. The CDR3 is 14 residues long. Germline V lookup: CDR1 MNHEY, CDR2 SMNVEV (reference sequence). CDR3 sequence reads: CASGRGLAGNEQFF. The CDR3 DNA follows: TGTGCCAGCGGCCGGGGACTAGCGGGCAATGAGCAGTTCTTC.

This clone has a handful of counts. V and J are TRBV7-2 and TRBJ1-2; a weak D match, TRBD1 (5 bases). Germline values: CDR1 SGHTA, CDR2 FQGNSA. The CDR3 spans 14 residues. The ends were cut back, 0 bases at V and 0 bases at J, with 5 bases in the middle. The CDR3 region has the DNA TGTGCCAGCAGCTTAGCGACAGCTAACTATGGCTACACCTTC. Translation gives CASSLATANYGYTF.

This rearrangement joins TRBV19 to TRBJ2-1, with 10 bases aligning to TRBD2. Germline V gene lookup returns CDR1 LNHDA and CDR2 SQIVND (reference sequence). The V and J ends lost 5 bases and 1 base, in that order; junction bases with no gene match: 5. The CDR3 runs 16 residues. This CDR3 reads CASSSGLAFSYNEQFF. For the CDR3, the DNA is TGTGCCAGTAGTTCGGGACTAGCGTTTTCCTACAATGAGCAGTTCTTC.

This clone was counted a single time. This chain uses TRBV5-1 with TRBJ2-7; 8 nucleotides align to TRBD2. The V and J ends lost 2 bases and 1 base, in that order; junction bases with no gene match: 2. This CDR3 contains 14 residues. CDR1 and CDR2 (germline): SGHRS, YFSETQ. The CDR3 loop is CASSFPSGSYEQYF. CDR3 coding DNA: TGCGCCAGCAGCTTTCCTAGCGGGTCCTACGAGCAGTACTTC.

A word on this clone: A read error may be the cause here, since a much bigger clone is one base away. This chain uses TRBV29-1 with TRBJ1-5; 8 bases agree with TRBD1. V gave up 6 bases and J gave up 0 bases; unmatched junction bases: 4. CDR1 is SQVTM, CDR2 ANQGSEA, per germline. The CDR3 runs 14 residues. The chain's CDR3 is CSVRTGNSNQPQHF. The CDR3 DNA is TGCAGCGTCCGGACAGGGAATAGCAATCAGCCCCAGCATTTT.